The clone carrying this T cell receptor beta chain showed up many times. Its antigen remains unknown. With 1 base removed from V and 7 bases from J, the gap between germline ends came to 11 bases. CDR1 SNHLY and CDR2 FYNNEI come from the germline V gene. The CDR3 loop spans 15 amino acids. The sample originates from a study of early T cells in non-severe SARS-CoV-2 infection. The study's findings and limits: Missing private and CD4 specificities, VDJdb matching favored anti-spike CD8 responses.

The TCR library protocol was used to attach unique molecular identifiers. These identifiers were attached to individual cDNA molecules. TCRdb called the 5' RACE reads again in MiXCR, with one record for every CDR3 protein. Of approximately 40,000 distinct CDR3 sequences in the sample, about 5.7% are singletons; the top ten hold under 25%. This receptor was identified in an adult who was a healthcare worker with PCR-confirmed SARS-CoV-2 infection or an uninfected control (not recorded which). The sequencing here drew on whole blood, taken at baseline. The chain joins TRBV2 to TRBJ1-6; D may be TRBD1 (6 bases). The CDR3 region is CASSEGTAINSPLHF. The CDR3 DNA follows: TGTGCCAGCAGTGAAGGGACAGCGATCAATTCACCCCTCCACTTT. The full variable domain, rest sourced from reference TRBV2 and TRBJ1-6, is EPEVTQTPSHQVTQMGQEVILRCVPISNHLYFYWYRQILGQKVEFLVSFYNNEISEKSEIFDDQFSVERPDGSNFTLKIRSTKLEDSAMYFCASSEGTAINSPLHFGNGTRLTVT.